This T cell receptor beta chain was documented in a study of CD8+CD57+ T cells in acquired aplastic anemia. Overall study: There were 10 million or so reads, on average, for CD4+ cells from healthy donors.

The V and J ends lost 2 bases and 7 bases, in that order; junction bases with no gene match: 11. This CDR3 region has 16 residues. Germline V gene data show CDR1 as SNHLY and CDR2 as FYNNEI. Genomic DNA served as template for TCR beta VDJ and CDR3 profiling. TCRdb itself ran the reads through MiXCR, one entry per CDR3 protein. Here the sample spans 400,000 to 450,000 distinct CDR3 sequences, approximately 70% being singletons. Broader study findings: Roughly 31 was the count of CD8+ CDR3 sequences that patients shared with controls. Between the patient and control groups, CD8+ Simpson's diversity did not differ significantly.

Ten or more counts support this clonotype. Its antigen remains unidentified. The sequenced sample consisted of sorted CD4+, CD8+, or CD8+CD57+ T cells (not recorded which) from PBMCs. The clonotype comes from a human donor in good health, serving as a control. This chain uses TRBV2 with TRBJ1-2, with 9 nucleotides matching TRBD1. The CDR3 sequence is CASSESPWDRDTGYTF. For the CDR3, the DNA is TGTGCCAGCAGTGAATCGCCCTGGGACAGGGATACTGGCTACACCTTC.